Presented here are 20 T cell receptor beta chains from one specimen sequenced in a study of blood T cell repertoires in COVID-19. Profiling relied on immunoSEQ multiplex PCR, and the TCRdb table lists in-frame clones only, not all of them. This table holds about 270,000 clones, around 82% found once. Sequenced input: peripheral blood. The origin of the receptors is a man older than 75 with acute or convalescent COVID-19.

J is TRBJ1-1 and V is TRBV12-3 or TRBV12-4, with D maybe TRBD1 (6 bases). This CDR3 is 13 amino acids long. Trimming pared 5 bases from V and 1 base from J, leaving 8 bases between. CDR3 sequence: CASSLGQNTEAFF. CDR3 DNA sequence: TGTGCCAGCAGTCTGGGACAGAACACTGAAGCTTTCTTT.

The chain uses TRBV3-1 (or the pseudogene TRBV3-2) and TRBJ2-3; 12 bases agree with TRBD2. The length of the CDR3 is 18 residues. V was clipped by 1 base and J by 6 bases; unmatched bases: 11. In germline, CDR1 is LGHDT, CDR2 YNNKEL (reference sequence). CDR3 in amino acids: CASSQGLVLAGGSDTQYF. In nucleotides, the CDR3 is TGTGCCAGCAGCCAAGGATTAGTCCTAGCGGGAGGGTCCGATACGCAGTATTTT.

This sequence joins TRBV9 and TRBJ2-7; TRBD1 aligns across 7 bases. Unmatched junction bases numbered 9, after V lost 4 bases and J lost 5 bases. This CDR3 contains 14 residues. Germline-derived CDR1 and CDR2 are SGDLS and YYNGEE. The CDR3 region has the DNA TGTGCCAGCAGCTCCCTACCGACAGGGAACGAGCAGTACTTC. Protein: CASSSLPTGNEQYF.

The chain's CDR3 is CASSPAGTGFREQYF. The CDR3 nucleotides are TGTGCCAGTAGTCCAGCGGGGACAGGGTTCCGCGAGCAGTACTTC. This chain connects TRBV19 to TRBJ2-7, with TRBD1 identical over 9 bases. CDR3 length: 15 residues. Germline V gene sequence: CDR1 LNHDA, CDR2 SQIVND (reference sequence). J was trimmed by 6 bases and V by 5 bases; bases with no gene match: 11.

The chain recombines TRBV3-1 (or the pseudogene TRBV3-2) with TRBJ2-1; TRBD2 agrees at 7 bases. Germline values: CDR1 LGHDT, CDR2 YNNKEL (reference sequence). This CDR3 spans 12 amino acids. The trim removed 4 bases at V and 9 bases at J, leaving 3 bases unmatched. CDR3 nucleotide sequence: TGTGCCAGCAGCCCCTTAGCGGGTGAGCAGTTCTTC. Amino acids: CASSPLAGEQFF.

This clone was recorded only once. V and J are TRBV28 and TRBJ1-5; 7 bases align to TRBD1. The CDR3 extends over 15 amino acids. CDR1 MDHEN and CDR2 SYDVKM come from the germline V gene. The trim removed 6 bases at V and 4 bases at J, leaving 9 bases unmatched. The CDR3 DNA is TGTGCCAGCAGCCCCCCCGGGACAGCAAATCAGCCCCAGCATTTT. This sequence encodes CASSPPGTANQPQHF.

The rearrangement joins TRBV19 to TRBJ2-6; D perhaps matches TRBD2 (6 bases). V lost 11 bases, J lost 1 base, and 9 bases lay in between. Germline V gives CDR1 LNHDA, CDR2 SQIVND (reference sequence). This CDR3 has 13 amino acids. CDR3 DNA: TGTGCCGGGAGGCCGTCTGGGGCCAACGTCCTGACTTTC. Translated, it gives CAGRPSGANVLTF. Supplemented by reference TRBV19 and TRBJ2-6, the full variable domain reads DGGITQSPKYLFRKEGQNVTLSCEQNLNHDAMYWYRQDPGQGLRLIYYSQIVNDFQKGDIAEGYSVSREKKESFPLTVTSAQKNPTAFYLCAGRPSGANVLTFGAGSRLTVL.

The CDR3 region is CASSLEPSGNYNEQFF. The DNA for the CDR3 is TGCGCCAGCAGCTTGGAACCTAGCGGGAACTACAATGAGCAGTTCTTC. The gene calls are TRBV5-1 and TRBJ2-1; TRBD2 matches 9 bases. The J segment lost 3 bases and the V segment lost 0 bases, leaving 4 bases of the junction unmatched. The V gene's germline CDR1 is SGHRS and CDR2 YFSETQ. CDR3 length: 16 residues.

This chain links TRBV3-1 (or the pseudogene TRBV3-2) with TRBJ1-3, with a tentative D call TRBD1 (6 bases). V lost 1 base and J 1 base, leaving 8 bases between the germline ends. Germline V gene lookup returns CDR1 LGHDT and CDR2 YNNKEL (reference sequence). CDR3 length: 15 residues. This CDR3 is CASSQGQVSGNTIYF. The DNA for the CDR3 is TGTGCCAGCAGCCAAGGACAGGTGTCTGGAAACACCATATATTTT.

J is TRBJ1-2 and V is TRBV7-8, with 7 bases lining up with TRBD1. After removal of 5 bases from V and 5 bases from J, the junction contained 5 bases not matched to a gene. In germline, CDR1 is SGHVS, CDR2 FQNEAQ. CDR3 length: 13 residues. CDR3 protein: CASSRDSTYGYTF. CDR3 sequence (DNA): TGTGCCAGCAGCCGGGACAGCACATATGGCTACACCTTC.

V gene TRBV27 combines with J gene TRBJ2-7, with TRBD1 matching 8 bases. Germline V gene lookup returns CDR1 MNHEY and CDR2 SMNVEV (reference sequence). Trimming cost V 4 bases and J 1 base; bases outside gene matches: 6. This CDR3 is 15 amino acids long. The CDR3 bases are TGTGCCAGCAGTTCCCGGGACAGGTATTCCTACGAGCAGTACTTC. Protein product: CASSSRDRYSYEQYF.

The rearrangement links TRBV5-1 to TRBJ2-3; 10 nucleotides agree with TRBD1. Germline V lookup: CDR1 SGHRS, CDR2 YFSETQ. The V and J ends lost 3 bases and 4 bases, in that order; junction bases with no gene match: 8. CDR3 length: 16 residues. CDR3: CASSSFTGTGADTQYF. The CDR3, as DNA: TGCGCCAGCAGCTCGTTCACCGGGACAGGGGCAGATACGCAGTATTTT.

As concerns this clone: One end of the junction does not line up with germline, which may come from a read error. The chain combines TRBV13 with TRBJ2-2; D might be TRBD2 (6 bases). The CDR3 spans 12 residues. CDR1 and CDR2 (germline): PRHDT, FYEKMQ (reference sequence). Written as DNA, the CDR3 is TGTGCCAGCAGCCCCCGAGGCGGGAAGCTGTTTTTT. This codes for CASSPRGGKLFF.

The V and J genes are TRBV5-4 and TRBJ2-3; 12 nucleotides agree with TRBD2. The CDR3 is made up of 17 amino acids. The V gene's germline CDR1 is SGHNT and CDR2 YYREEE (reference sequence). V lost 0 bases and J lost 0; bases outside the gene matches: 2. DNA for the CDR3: TGTGCCAGCAGCTTGGCTAGCGGGGGGGCCAGCACAGATACGCAGTATTTT. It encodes CASSLASGGASTDTQYF.

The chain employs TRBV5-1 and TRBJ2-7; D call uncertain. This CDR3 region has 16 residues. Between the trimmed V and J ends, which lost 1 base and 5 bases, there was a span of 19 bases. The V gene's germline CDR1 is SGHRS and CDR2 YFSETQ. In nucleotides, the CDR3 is TGCGCCAGCAGCTTGATGTCAGAGGCTGCTACGAACGAGCAGTACTTC. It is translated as CASSLMSEAATNEQYF.

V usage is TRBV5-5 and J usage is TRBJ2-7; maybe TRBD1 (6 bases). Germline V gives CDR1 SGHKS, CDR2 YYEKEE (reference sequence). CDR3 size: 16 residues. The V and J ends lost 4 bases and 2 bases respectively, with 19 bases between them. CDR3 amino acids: CASSRITGQSPYEQYF. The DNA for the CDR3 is TGTGCCAGCAGCCGAATAACCGGACAGAGCCCCTACGAGCAGTACTTC.

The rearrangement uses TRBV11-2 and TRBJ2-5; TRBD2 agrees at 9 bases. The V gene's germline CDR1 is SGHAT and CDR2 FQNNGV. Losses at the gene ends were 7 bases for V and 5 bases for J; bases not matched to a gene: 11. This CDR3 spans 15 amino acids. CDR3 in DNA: TGTGCCAGCACACGGGCGGGAGGGCCAAAGGAGACCCAGTACTTC. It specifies CASTRAGGPKETQYF.

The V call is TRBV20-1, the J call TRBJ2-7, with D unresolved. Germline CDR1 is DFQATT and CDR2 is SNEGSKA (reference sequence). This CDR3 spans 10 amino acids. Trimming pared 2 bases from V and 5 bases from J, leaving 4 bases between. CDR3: CSARLNEQYF. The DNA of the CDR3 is TGCAGTGCTAGACTTAACGAGCAGTACTTC.

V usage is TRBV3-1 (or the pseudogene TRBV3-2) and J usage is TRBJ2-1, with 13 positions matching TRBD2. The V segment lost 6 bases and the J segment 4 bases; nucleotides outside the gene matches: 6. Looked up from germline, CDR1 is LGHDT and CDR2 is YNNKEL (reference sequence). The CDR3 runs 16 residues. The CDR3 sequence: CASRGTSGNQYNEQFF. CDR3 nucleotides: TGTGCCAGCAGGGGGACTAGCGGGAACCAATACAATGAGCAGTTCTTC.

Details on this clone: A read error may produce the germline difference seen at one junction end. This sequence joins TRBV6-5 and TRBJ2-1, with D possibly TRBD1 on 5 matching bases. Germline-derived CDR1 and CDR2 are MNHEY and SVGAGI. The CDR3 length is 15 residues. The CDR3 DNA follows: TGTGCCAGTCAGACCAGGGATTTCTCCTACACTGAGCAGTTCTTC. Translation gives CASQTRDFSYTEQFF.